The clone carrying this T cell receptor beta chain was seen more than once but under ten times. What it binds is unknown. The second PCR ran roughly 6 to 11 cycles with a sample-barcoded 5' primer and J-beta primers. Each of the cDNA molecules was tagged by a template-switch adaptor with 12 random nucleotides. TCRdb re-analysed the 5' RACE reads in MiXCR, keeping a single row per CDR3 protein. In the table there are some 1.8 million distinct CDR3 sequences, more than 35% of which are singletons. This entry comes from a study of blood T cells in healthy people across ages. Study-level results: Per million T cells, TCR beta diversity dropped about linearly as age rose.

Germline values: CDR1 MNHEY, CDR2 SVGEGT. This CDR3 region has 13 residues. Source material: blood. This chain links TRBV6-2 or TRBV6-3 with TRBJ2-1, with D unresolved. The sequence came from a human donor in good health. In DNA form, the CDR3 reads TGTGTCAGTCAAGTCTATATACTGGATGAGCAGTTCTTC. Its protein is CVSQVYILDEQFF.